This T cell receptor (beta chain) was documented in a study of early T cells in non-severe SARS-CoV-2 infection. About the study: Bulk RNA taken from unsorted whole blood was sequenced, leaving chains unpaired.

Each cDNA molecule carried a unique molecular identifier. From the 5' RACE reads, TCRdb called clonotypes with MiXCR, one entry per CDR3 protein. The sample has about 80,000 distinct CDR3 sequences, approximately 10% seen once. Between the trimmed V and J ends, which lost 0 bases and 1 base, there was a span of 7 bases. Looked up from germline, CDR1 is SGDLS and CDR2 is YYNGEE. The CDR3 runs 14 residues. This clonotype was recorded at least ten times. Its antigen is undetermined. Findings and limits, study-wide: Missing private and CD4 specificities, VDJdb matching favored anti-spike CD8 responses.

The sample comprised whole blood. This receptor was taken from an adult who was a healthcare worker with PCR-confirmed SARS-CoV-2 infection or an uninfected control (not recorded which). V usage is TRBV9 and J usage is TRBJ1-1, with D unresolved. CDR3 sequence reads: CASSVVAANTEAFF. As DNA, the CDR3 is TGTGCCAGCAGCGTAGTGGCGGCGAACACTGAAGCTTTCTTT.